This TCR beta chain was recovered during a study of blood T cell repertoires in COVID-19. V was clipped by 3 bases and J by 5 bases, with 11 bases between them. This CDR3 spans 13 amino acids. Germline V gene lookup returns CDR1 SGHRS and CDR2 YFSETQ. This clone is a singleton in its sample. The method was immunoSEQ multiplex PCR; TCRdb's version includes in-frame clones alone and lacks a portion of them. The sample yields about 50,000 clones, 80% to 90% seen once. This chain links TRBV5-1 with TRBJ2-5; D gene uncertain. Sequenced material: peripheral blood. The TCR comes from a human donor with active COVID-19. The donor label of this sample is uncertain. The chain's CDR3 is CASSYSPGETQYF. CDR3 sequence (DNA): TGCGCCAGCAGCTACTCTCCCGGTGAGACCCAGTACTTC.